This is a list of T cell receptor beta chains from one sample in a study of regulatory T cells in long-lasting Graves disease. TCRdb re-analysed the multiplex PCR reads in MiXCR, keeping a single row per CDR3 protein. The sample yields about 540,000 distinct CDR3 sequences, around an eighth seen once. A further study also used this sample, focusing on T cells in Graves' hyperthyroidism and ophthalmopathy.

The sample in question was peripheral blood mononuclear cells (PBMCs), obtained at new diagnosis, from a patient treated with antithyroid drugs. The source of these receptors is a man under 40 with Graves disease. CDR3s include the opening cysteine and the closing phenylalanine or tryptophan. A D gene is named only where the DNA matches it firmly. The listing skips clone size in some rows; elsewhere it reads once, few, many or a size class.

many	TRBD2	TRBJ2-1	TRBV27	CASSLWSRMTSGISYNEQFF	TGTGCCAGCAGTTTATGGTCCAGGATGACTAGCGGGATTTCCTACAATGAGCAGTTCTTC
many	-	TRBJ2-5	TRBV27	CASSSLLQETQYF	TGTGCCAGCAGTTCCCTGCTACAAGAGACCCAGTACTTC
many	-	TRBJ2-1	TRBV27	CASSPPGPNEQFF	TGTGCCAGCAGTCCCCCCGGGCCCAATGAGCAGTTCTTC
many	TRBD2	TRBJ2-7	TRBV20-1	CSARPVGLAFYEQYF	TGCAGTGCCCGGCCAGTGGGACTAGCTTTCTACGAGCAGTACTTC
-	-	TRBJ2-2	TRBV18	CASSPPTVNTGELFF	TGTGCCAGCTCACCACCGACAGTGAACACCGGGGAGCTGTTTTTT
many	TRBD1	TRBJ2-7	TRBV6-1	CASSTDDRATYEQYF	TGTGCCAGCAGTACCGACGACAGGGCAACCTACGAGCAGTACTTC
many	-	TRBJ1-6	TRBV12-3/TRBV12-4	CASSSDSLTSPLHF	TGTGCCAGCAGTTCAGACAGCCTGACCTCACCCCTCCACTTT
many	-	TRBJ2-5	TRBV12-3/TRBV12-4	CASSLLVAETQYF	TGTGCCAGCAGTTTACTAGTAGCAGAGACCCAGTACTTC
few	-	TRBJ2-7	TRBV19	CASSIWTSREQYF	TGTGCCAGTAGTATCTGGACTTCAAGGGAGCAGTACTTC
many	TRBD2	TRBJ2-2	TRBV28	CATSSSGVNTGELFF	TGTGCTACCTCCTCTAGCGGGGTGAACACCGGGGAGCTGTTTTTT
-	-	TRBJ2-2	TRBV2	CASTGALINTGELFF	TGTGCCAGCACGGGGGCCCTAATCAACACCGGGGAGCTGTTTTTT
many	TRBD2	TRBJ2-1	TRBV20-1	CSARPSTSGRSEQFF	TGCAGTGCTAGGCCCTCGACTAGCGGGAGATCTGAGCAGTTCTTC
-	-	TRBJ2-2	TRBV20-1	CSASASANTGELFF	TGCAGTGCTAGTGCCTCCGCGAACACCGGGGAGCTGTTTTTT
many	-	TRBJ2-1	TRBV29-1	CSVEGGVSTVNEQFF	TGCAGCGTTGAAGGGGGAGTGTCTACCGTCAATGAGCAGTTCTTC
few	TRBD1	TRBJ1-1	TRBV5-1	CASSLPDRGGHTEAFF	TGCGCCAGCAGCTTACCGGACAGGGGGGGCCACACTGAAGCTTTCTTT
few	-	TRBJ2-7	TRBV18	CASSPPTGVRLEQYF	TGTGCCAGCTCACCACCGACGGGAGTTCGACTCGAGCAGTACTTC
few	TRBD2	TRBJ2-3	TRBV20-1	CSARTLAGGSTDTQYF	TGCAGTGCCCGAACCTTAGCGGGAGGGAGCACAGATACGCAGTATTTT
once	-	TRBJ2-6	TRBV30	CAWSLYGANVLTF	TGTGCCTGGAGCCTCTATGGGGCCAACGTCCTGACTTTC
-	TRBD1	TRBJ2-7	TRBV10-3	CAITGTGVEQYF	TGTGCCATCACCGGGACAGGGGTCGAGCAGTACTTC
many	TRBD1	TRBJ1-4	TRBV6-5	CASSYFGTGNEKLFF	TGTGCCAGCAGTTACTTCGGGACAGGGAATGAAAAACTGTTTTTT
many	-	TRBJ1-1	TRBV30	CAWVGIGNTEAFF	TGTGCCTGGGTTGGGATTGGGAACACTGAAGCTTTCTTT
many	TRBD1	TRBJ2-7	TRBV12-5	CASGAGTGAYEQYF	TGTGCTAGTGGTGCCGGGACAGGAGCCTACGAGCAGTACTTC
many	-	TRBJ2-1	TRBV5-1	CASSVGFNEQFF	TGCGCCAGCAGCGTGGGATTCAATGAGCAGTTCTTC
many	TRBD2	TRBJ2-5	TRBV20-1	CSAFISGKGETQYF	TGCAGTGCTTTCATTAGCGGGAAAGGGGAGACCCAGTACTTC
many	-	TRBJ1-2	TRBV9	CASASTPLGGYTF	TGTGCCAGCGCATCTACACCTCTTGGTGGCTACACCTTC
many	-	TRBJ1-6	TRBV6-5	CASSYGRESSYNSPLHF	TGTGCCAGCAGTTATGGCAGGGAGAGCTCCTATAATTCACCCCTCCACTTT
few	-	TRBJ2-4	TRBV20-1	CSARGLDQNIQYF	TGCAGTGCTAGAGGACTAGATCAAAACATTCAGTACTTC
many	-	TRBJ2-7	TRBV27	CASSLVWRAAYEQYF	TGTGCCAGCAGTTTGGTCTGGAGAGCGGCCTACGAGCAGTACTTC
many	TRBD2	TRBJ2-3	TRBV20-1	CSATLLAGFTDTQYF	TGCAGTGCTACCCTACTAGCGGGATTCACAGATACGCAGTATTTT
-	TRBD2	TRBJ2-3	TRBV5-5	CASSFGLAEPTDTQYF	TGTGCCAGCAGCTTCGGACTAGCGGAACCCACAGATACGCAGTATTTT
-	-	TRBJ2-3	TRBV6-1	CASSGRVGPDTQYF	TGTGCCAGCAGTGGGAGGGTGGGGCCAGATACGCAGTATTTT
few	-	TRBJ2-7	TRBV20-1	CSARGSGGSYEQYF	TGCAGTGCTAGAGGGAGCGGAGGCTCCTACGAGCAGTACTTC
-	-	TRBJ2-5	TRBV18	CASSPVGSPGETQYF	TGTGCCAGCTCACCCGTCGGTTCGCCTGGGGAGACCCAGTACTTC
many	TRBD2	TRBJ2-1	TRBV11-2	CASSLELAGNEQFF	TGTGCCAGCAGCTTAGAACTAGCGGGTAATGAGCAGTTCTTC
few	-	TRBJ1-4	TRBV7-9	CASSFYRTNEKLFF	TGTGCCAGCAGCTTCTACAGGACTAATGAAAAACTGTTTTTT
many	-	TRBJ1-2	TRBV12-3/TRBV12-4	CASSLSPDFYGYTF	TGTGCCAGCAGTTTATCCCCGGACTTCTATGGCTACACCTTC
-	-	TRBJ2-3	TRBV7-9	CASSLDIGGTDTQYF	TGTGCCAGCAGCTTAGATATTGGGGGGACGGATACGCAGTATTTT